This passage covers 29 T cell receptor beta chains from one sample sequenced in a study of cytomegalovirus exposure and HLA in healthy donors. 60 Vbeta and 13 Jbeta primers were used in PCR. Assay: immunoSEQ multiplex PCR; the TCRdb copy retains only in-frame clones and omits some. The sample records approximately 300,000 clones, 80% being singletons. Material: PBMCs. The receptors originated from a girl aged 2-10 years in good health and CMV-seronegative.

J is TRBJ2-7 and V is TRBV27, with D maybe TRBD2 (6 bases). The V gene's germline CDR1 is MNHEY and CDR2 SMNVEV (reference sequence). Trimming shortened V by 8 bases and J by 2 bases, and 13 bases separated the two germline ends. This CDR3 contains 13 residues. CDR3 region: CASGPGLAYEQYF. Written as DNA, the CDR3 is TGTGCCAGCGGACCGGGACTGGCCTACGAGCAGTACTTC.

The chain is built from TRBV30 and TRBJ2-7; the match to TRBD1 covers 7 bases. The CDR3 is 12 residues long. The germline V gene has CDR1 GTSNPN and CDR2 SVGIG (reference sequence). V dropped 1 base and J dropped 9; count of bases not matched to a gene: 6. Here the CDR3 DNA reads TGTGCCTGGAGTGCCGGGACAGCCGCGCAGTACTTC. This sequence encodes CAWSAGTAAQYF.

The chain combines TRBV5-1 with TRBJ2-7; D is perhaps TRBD2 (6 bases). The germline V gene has CDR1 SGHRS and CDR2 YFSETQ. The CDR3 consists of 12 residues. Deletions cut 7 bases from V and 7 bases from J, with 15 bases between. DNA for the CDR3: TGCGCCAGCCGGGGGTGGCTTACAGAGCAGTACTTC. This translates into CASRGWLTEQYF.

V and J are TRBV28 and TRBJ1-4; 9 nucleotides match TRBD1. The germline V gene has CDR1 MDHEN and CDR2 SYDVKM. The CDR3 contains 16 residues. After removal of 3 bases from V and 10 bases from J, the junction contained 12 bases not matched to a gene. The CDR3 spells CASSFPGTGYLGKLFF. In nucleotides, the CDR3 is TGTGCCAGCAGTTTCCCCGGGACAGGGTATCTTGGAAAACTGTTTTTT.

This clone has only one observation. V and J are TRBV18 and TRBJ2-3, with D possibly matching TRBD2 (6 bases). Trimming shortened V by 2 bases and J by 2 bases, and 8 bases separated the two germline ends. Germline V gene data show CDR1 as KGHSH and CDR2 as LQKENI. The CDR3 runs 14 residues. The CDR3 spells CASSPWRDTDTQYF. The CDR3, as DNA: TGTGCCAGCTCACCATGGCGGGACACAGATACGCAGTATTTT.

The genes are TRBV11-2 and TRBJ1-2, with 7 nucleotides matching TRBD1. The V gene end was trimmed by 6 bases and the J gene end by 7 bases; junction bases not matched to a gene: 17. CDR3 length equals 16 residues. In germline, CDR1 is SGHAT, CDR2 FQNNGV. The CDR3 sequence is CASSGFPGTGESGYTF. CDR3 nucleotide sequence: TGTGCCAGCAGTGGGTTCCCCGGTACAGGGGAGAGTGGCTACACCTTC.

The genes are TRBV30 and TRBJ2-7; the match to TRBD1 covers 8 bases. The germline V gene encodes CDR1 GTSNPN and CDR2 SVGIG (reference sequence). This CDR3 is built from 13 residues. J gave up 5 bases and V 2 bases, and 5 bases lay outside the gene matches. The CDR3 is CAWSRTGLHEQYF. The CDR3 bases are TGTGCCTGGAGTCGGACAGGGCTACACGAGCAGTACTTC.

The CDR3 DNA sequence: TGCGCCAGCAGCCCGGTTGCGGGTATGAACACTGAAGCTTTCTTT. Protein product: CASSPVAGMNTEAFF. The gene calls are TRBV5-1 and TRBJ1-1, with D unclear. This CDR3 contains 15 residues. Trimming pared 4 bases from V and 0 bases from J, leaving 13 bases between. Germline-derived CDR1 and CDR2 are SGHRS and YFSETQ.

The genes are TRBV7-2 and TRBJ2-5; D gene ambiguous. CDR1 is SGHTA, CDR2 FQGNSA, per germline. The CDR3 covers 13 residues. Trimming removed 5 bases at V and 1 base at J, with 8 bases between. CDR3 coding DNA: TGTGCCAGCAGCCTCACATTCCAAGAGACCCAGTACTTC. Its protein product is CASSLTFQETQYF. The whole variable domain, remainder taken from reference TRBV7-2 and TRBJ2-5, is GAGVSQSPSNKVTEKGKDVELRCDPISGHTALYWYRQSLGQGLEFLIYFQGNSAPDKSGLPSDRFSAERTGGSVSTLTIQRTQQEDSAVYLCASSLTFQETQYFGPGTRLLVL.

This sequence joins TRBV19 and TRBJ1-2, with D possibly being TRBD1 (5 bases). CDR1 LNHDA and CDR2 SQIVND come from the germline V gene (reference sequence). V was trimmed by 10 bases and J by 4 bases, leaving 10 bases between them. This CDR3 spans 11 amino acids. Here the CDR3 DNA reads TGTGCCACCATAGACAGCTATGGCTACACCTTC. Its protein is CATIDSYGYTF.

The table lists this clone with a count of one. The CDR3 is CASSVSVSSYNEQFF. CDR3 nucleotide sequence: TGTGCCAGCAGCGTTAGCGTGAGCTCCTACAATGAGCAGTTCTTC. The chain employs TRBV5-4 and TRBJ2-1, with D possibly matching TRBD2 (5 bases). The CDR3 consists of 15 residues. From germline, CDR1 is SGHNT and CDR2 YYREEE (reference sequence). V was shortened by 4 bases and J by 0 bases, with 11 bases between the two germline ends. Variable domain in full (rest from reference TRBV5-4 and TRBJ2-1): ETGVTQSPTHLIKTRGQQVTLRCSSQSGHNTVSWYQQALGQGPQFIFQYYREEENGRGNFPPRFSGLQFPNYSSELNVNALELDDSALYLCASSVSVSSYNEQFFGPGTRLTVL.

In its sample, this clone was seen a few times. This chain links TRBV28 with TRBJ1-2, with 7 bases aligning to TRBD1. This CDR3 spans 14 amino acids. Germline V lookup: CDR1 MDHEN, CDR2 SYDVKM. With V trimmed by 5 bases and J by 7 bases, 10 bases remained unmatched. The CDR3 protein is CASSARQGRAGYTF. Written as DNA, the CDR3 is TGTGCCAGCAGTGCCAGACAGGGTCGGGCTGGCTACACCTTC.

This clone was observed once. The rearrangement joins TRBV9 to TRBJ2-3, with 9 bases identical to TRBD2. J was trimmed by 0 bases and V by 0 bases; bases with no gene match: 5. Per germline, CDR1 SGDLS and CDR2 YYNGEE. This CDR3 spans 17 amino acids. The CDR3 loop is CASSVVGTSGSTDTQYF. DNA of the CDR3: TGTGCCAGCAGCGTAGTAGGTACTAGCGGGAGCACAGATACGCAGTATTTT.

As concerns this clone: Other nucleotide sequences from this sample produce the same CDR3. The V call is TRBV4-1, the J call TRBJ1-5; D might be TRBD1 (5 bases). There are 15 residues in the CDR3. V was cut by 1 base and J by 4 bases, with 11 bases left in between. CDR1 MGHRA and CDR2 YSYEKL come from the germline V gene. In DNA form, the CDR3 reads TGCGCCAGCAGCCAAGTGCGGGGCGGAAATCAGCCCCAGCATTTT. It translates to CASSQVRGGNQPQHF.

This clone occurred once. The rearrangement links TRBV5-1 to TRBJ2-3; perhaps TRBD2 as D (5 bases). The CDR3 loop spans 12 amino acids. Trimming shortened V by 6 bases and J by 5 bases, and 10 bases separated the two germline ends. Germline CDR1 and CDR2: SGHRS and YFSETQ. CDR3 residues: CASTHSGDTQYF. CDR3 nucleotides: TGCGCCAGCACTCACAGCGGAGATACGCAGTATTTT.

This chain uses TRBV6-6 with TRBJ1-5; a possible D gene is TRBD1 (5 bases). Per germline, CDR1 MNHNY and CDR2 SVGAGI (reference sequence). The CDR3 consists of 14 residues. The ends were cut back, 0 bases at V and 6 bases at J, with 9 bases in the middle. The CDR3 is CASSYSQGGQPQHF. The CDR3 DNA sequence: TGTGCCAGCAGTTACTCGCAGGGAGGTCAGCCCCAGCATTTT.

The chain is built from TRBV4-2 and TRBJ2-5, with a possible D match to TRBD2 (7 bases). CDR1 LGHNA and CDR2 YNFKEQ come from the germline V gene. Trimming left V 3 bases short and J 2 bases short, with 13 bases between. The CDR3 runs to 15 residues. CDR3 sequence reads: CASSHEGGEQETQYF. The CDR3 DNA is TGTGCCAGCAGCCACGAGGGGGGGGAGCAAGAGACCCAGTACTTC.

The sample holds a few counts of this clone. This chain uses TRBV7-3 with TRBJ2-3; a possible D gene is TRBD2 (6 bases). Trimming removed 2 bases from V and 2 bases from J, with 20 bases in between. Germline V gene lookup returns CDR1 SGHTA and CDR2 FQGTGA. The CDR3 runs 18 residues. Here the CDR3 DNA reads TGTGCCAGCAGCTTACTTCCGGGGTTGGGGAGGACCACAGATACGCAGTATTTT. It specifies CASSLLPGLGRTTDTQYF.

CDR3 in DNA: TGTGCCAGCAGTTCGACAGGCATAAACATTCAGTACTTC. Its translation: CASSSTGINIQYF. The chain is built from TRBV28 and TRBJ2-4; TRBD1 is a possible D gene (6 bases). Germline V gene lookup returns CDR1 MDHEN and CDR2 SYDVKM. There are 13 residues in the CDR3. V lost 4 bases and J lost 6, with 10 bases in between.

This clone was seen just once. J is TRBJ1-1 and V is TRBV5-1, with D uncertain. The CDR3 runs to 14 residues. Trimming cost V 4 bases and J 2 bases, with 12 bases left between them. CDR1 and CDR2 from the germline V gene are SGHRS and YFSETQ. DNA of the CDR3: TGCGCCAGCAGCCTCCTGGGAGTAAACACTGAAGCTTTCTTT. Protein: CASSLLGVNTEAFF.

The V call is TRBV27, the J call TRBJ2-5; 10 bases line up with TRBD1. The V and J ends lost 6 bases and 5 bases, in that order; junction bases with no gene match: 9. This CDR3 region has 15 residues. CDR1 and CDR2 from the germline V gene are MNHEY and SMNVEV (reference sequence). CDR3 loop: CASSPGQGLVETQYF. As DNA, the CDR3 is TGTGCCAGCAGCCCGGGACAGGGGTTAGTGGAGACCCAGTACTTC.

This clone was seen just once. The chain recombines TRBV28 with TRBJ2-1; 11 bases agree with TRBD2. V was clipped by 5 bases and J by 5 bases; unmatched bases: 11. The CDR3 sequence is 17 residues long. Germline V gene lookup returns CDR1 MDHEN and CDR2 SYDVKM. The chain's CDR3 is CASSVQRLAGRHNEQFF. In DNA, the CDR3 is TGTGCCAGCAGTGTACAGAGACTAGCGGGAAGACACAATGAGCAGTTCTTC.

The V call is TRBV13, the J call TRBJ1-1; D is uncertain. This CDR3 is built from 10 residues. Trimming shortened V by 5 bases and J by 12 bases, and 10 bases separated the two germline ends. Germline V gene data show CDR1 as PRHDT and CDR2 as FYEKMQ (reference sequence). The CDR3 is CASSPILSFF. CDR3 DNA: TGTGCCAGCAGCCCTATATTGTCTTTCTTT.

The V call is TRBV7-9, the J call TRBJ2-2, with 7 bases lining up with TRBD2. V lost 1 base, J lost 0 bases, and 8 bases stayed unmatched. The CDR3 runs 18 residues. Germline V lookup: CDR1 SEHNR, CDR2 FQNEAQ (reference sequence). The CDR3 sequence: CASSLVKIRGANTGELFF. In nucleotides, the CDR3 is TGTGCCAGCAGCTTAGTTAAGATTCGGGGGGCGAACACCGGGGAGCTGTTTTTT.

V gene TRBV27 combines with J gene TRBJ2-7; 12 bases map to TRBD1. V was clipped by 6 bases and J by 2 bases; unmatched bases: 2. The CDR3 loop spans 14 amino acids. Germline V gene data show CDR1 as MNHEY and CDR2 as SMNVEV (reference sequence). The CDR3 reads CASRGTGGPYEQYF. The CDR3 coding sequence is TGTGCCAGCAGGGGGACAGGGGGCCCCTACGAGCAGTACTTC.

This clone was recorded once. This chain connects TRBV19 to TRBJ1-5; 11 nucleotides line up with TRBD1. Germline V lookup: CDR1 LNHDA, CDR2 SQIVND (reference sequence). V was clipped by 6 bases and J by 0 bases; unmatched bases: 7. The CDR3 length is 17 residues. The DNA for the CDR3 is TGTGCCAGTAGCGGACAGGGGGCTTCGTTTAGCAATCAGCCCCAGCATTTT. Its protein product is CASSGQGASFSNQPQHF.

The chain recombines TRBV18 with TRBJ2-2; 9 bases align to TRBD1. CDR3 length: 14 amino acids. CDR1 and CDR2 from the germline V gene are KGHSH and LQKENI. Unmatched junction bases numbered 2, after V lost 5 bases and J lost 4 bases. The CDR3 here is CASSSGQGTGELFF. CDR3 nucleotides: TGTGCCAGCTCATCGGGACAGGGCACCGGGGAGCTGTTTTTT.

The CDR3 DNA is TGCGCCAGCAGCTTGGCTGGAGGGCCCTCGAGGGAGCAGTACTTC. This sequence encodes CASSLAGGPSREQYF. The chain couples TRBV5-1 to TRBJ2-7; D possibly corresponds to TRBD2 (6 bases). Germline V lookup: CDR1 SGHRS, CDR2 YFSETQ. V lost 0 bases and J lost 7, with 17 bases in between. The CDR3 consists of 15 residues. Full variable domain (outside the CDR3, taken from reference TRBV5-1 and TRBJ2-7): KAGVTQTPRYLIKTRGQQVTLSCSPISGHRSVSWYQQTPGQGLQFLFEYFSETQRNKGNFPGRFSGRQFSNSRSEMNVSTLELGDSALYLCASSLAGGPSREQYFGPGTRLTVT.

Only a few counts were recorded for this clone. The chain has TRBV12-5 and TRBJ2-1; 12 bases map to TRBD2. This CDR3 comprises 17 residues. The ends lost 2 bases at V and 9 bases at J; junction bases unmatched: 11. Germline V gene sequence: CDR1 LGHNT, CDR2 FRNRAP. This CDR3 is CASGLLSSGRASGEQFF. CDR3 DNA: TGTGCTAGTGGTTTGCTATCTAGCGGGAGGGCCTCGGGTGAGCAGTTCTTC.